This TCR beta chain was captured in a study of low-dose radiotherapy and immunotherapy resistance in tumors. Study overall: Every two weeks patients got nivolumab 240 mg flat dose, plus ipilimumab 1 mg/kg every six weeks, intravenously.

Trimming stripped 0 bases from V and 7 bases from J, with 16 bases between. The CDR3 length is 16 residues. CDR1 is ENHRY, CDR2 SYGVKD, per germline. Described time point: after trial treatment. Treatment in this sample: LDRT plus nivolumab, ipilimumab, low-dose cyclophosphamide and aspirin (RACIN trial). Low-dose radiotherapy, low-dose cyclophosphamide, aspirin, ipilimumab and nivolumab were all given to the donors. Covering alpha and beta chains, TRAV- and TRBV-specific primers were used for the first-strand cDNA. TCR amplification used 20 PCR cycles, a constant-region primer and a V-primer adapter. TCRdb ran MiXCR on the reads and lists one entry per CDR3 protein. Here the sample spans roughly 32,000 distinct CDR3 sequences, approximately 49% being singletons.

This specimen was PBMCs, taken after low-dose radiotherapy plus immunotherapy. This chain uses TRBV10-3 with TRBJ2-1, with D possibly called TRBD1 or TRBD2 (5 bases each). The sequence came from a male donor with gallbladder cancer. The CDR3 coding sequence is TGTGCCATCAGTGAGTCCGGGACCCGGGGTGGGAATGAGCAGTTCTTC. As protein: CAISESGTRGGNEQFF.